Described below is a single T cell receptor (beta chain) sequence and its context. Its antigen remains undetermined. The input lacks base qualities; no much larger clone sits a single base away. CDR1 SQVTM and CDR2 ANQGSEA were looked up in the germline V gene. Cut back by 6 bases and 1 base, the V and J ends lie 9 bases apart. The CDR3 runs 12 amino acids, cysteine and phenylalanine included. Only CDR3 DNA is held: 36 bases, read in frame from base 1. This sample stems from a study of OX40 agonist ivuxolimab in advanced cancers. About the full investigation: The costimulatory receptor OX40 (CD134) was targeted by ivuxolimab, a fully human IgG2 agonistic monoclonal antibody. Three dose-escalation patients achieved partial responses, one with hepatocellular carcinoma and two with cutaneous melanoma. Patients were allowed to have had prior anti-PD-1, anti-PD-L1 or anti-CTLA-4 therapy, and approximately 40% of the dose-escalation patients had been treated with checkpoint inhibitors. Peripheral TCRbeta sequencing was intended to test whether TCR sequence diversity was altered and clonal T-cell expansion was caused by ivuxolimab. In the dose-escalation cohort, more than 75% of patients were male, and the mean age was approximately 60 years, with a range of about 20 to 90. The paper reports the monotherapy dose-escalation portion (N of about 56 patients) of the phase I ivuxolimab trial. Among the roughly 52 dose-escalation patients, around 20 had hepatocellular carcinoma, 15 or so melanoma, 9 renal cell carcinoma and 9 head and neck cancer. Intravenous ivuxolimab was administered to patients every 2 weeks at six dose levels: 0.01, 0.1, 0.3, 1.5, 3 and 10 mg/kg. Results and caveats for the whole study, not just this receptor: In the 0.1-3.0 mg/kg groups, partial responders were among the patients with the lowest normalized peripheral clonal expansion, particularly in CD8+ T cells. On average, CD8+ T cells showed more expanded clones than CD4+ T cells after ivuxolimab. The antigen specificity of the peripheral T cells that underwent clonal expansion was not determined. At doses of 0.1 to 3.0 mg/kg, clonal expansion of both CD4+ and CD8+ T cells in blood was seen between baseline and week 6. Low levels of normalized T-cell clonal expansion were also seen in some patients who did not respond.

Genomic DNA was isolated from the sorted cells so that the TCRbeta CDR3 region could be sequenced. The immunoSEQ Assay was used to sequence the TCRbeta CDR3 regions. The table was pulled from immuneACCESS by TCRdb, which kept in-frame rearrangements only. Such tables lose some clones; where checked, under half of the loss comes from unresolved V genes, and the rest has no known cause. Present in this sample are around 50,000 clones, about 83% of which were seen just once. Of the sample, approximately 3.1% is held by the ten largest clones. The trial excluded patients who had a history of autoimmune disease or who were on systemic immunosuppression. In every dose cohort, peripheral blood was drawn for TCR sequencing at baseline, cycle 4 day 1, and cycle 7 day 1. Samples came from an open-label, multicenter, first-in-human phase I dose-escalation trial of ivuxolimab. The trial enrolled adults with locally advanced or metastatic head and neck squamous cell, hepatocellular, melanoma or renal cell carcinoma. Before TCR sequencing, CD4+ T cells and CD8+ T cells from peripheral blood were sorted into separate populations.

The sequence joins TRBV29-1 to TRBJ1-1; there is no confident call for the D gene. Material: CD4+ or CD8+ T cells sorted from blood, obtained in a trial of the OX40 agonist ivuxolimab. The origin of this receptor is an adult with an advanced solid tumor such as melanoma, head and neck, liver or kidney cancer. The DNA sequence follows: TGCAGCGTAGCGTCAACGAACACTGAAGCTTTCTTT. This encodes CSVASTNTEAFF.